Sequencing of this T cell receptor (beta chain) was carried out in a study of T cells in Graves' hyperthyroidism and ophthalmopathy. TCR beta CDR3 region amplification was performed from RNA transcripts. First-round RT-PCR with HTBI primers amplified the TCR CDR3 region. TCRdb reprocessed the multiplex PCR reads with MiXCR, giving one entry per CDR3 protein. This table has some 760,000 distinct CDR3 sequences, approximately 15% appearing once. This clonotype was recorded many times. The ends were cut back, 5 bases at V and 8 bases at J, with 16 bases in the middle. The CDR3 has 14 amino acids. Per the germline V gene, CDR1 is MDHEN and CDR2 is SYDVKM.

Material for sequencing was blood. The V gene is TRBV28, the J gene TRBJ2-1; D assignment may be TRBD1 or TRBD2 (7 bases each). This receptor was obtained from a woman younger than 35 with Graves' hyperthyroidism. DNA for the CDR3: TGTGCCAGCAGTCTACGACAGGGAGGGCATGAGCAGTTCTTC. Translating it yields CASSLRQGGHEQFF.